This TCR beta chain is from a study of blood T cell repertoires in COVID-19. Sequenced by immunoSEQ multiplex PCR; TCRdb stores in-frame clones only, minus some. The data contain over 100,000 clones, 70% to 90% of them seen just once; the ten biggest clones take up 10% to 13%. On this clone: A junction end diverges from the germline sequence, so it may reflect a read error.

This CDR3 is built from 14 residues. CDR1 is SGHRS, CDR2 YFSETQ, per germline. Sample: peripheral blood. This chain connects TRBV5-1 to TRBJ1-4; D remains ambiguous. The sequence came from a man aged 45 to 65 with acute or convalescent COVID-19. The CDR3 DNA reads as TGCGCCAGCAGCTTGGGGTTTGCTAACGAAAAACTGTTTTTT. Residues: CASSLGFANEKLFF.